This T cell receptor (beta chain) comes out of a study of tumor-infiltrating lymphocytes in primary liver carcinoma. Study-level background: Roughly 3.65 to 7.5 million productive TCRbeta reads came from each sample, comparable across tissue types. Study-wide findings and caveats: Tumors carried a top-250-clone fraction significantly exceeding that of blood (p = 0.039).

Concerning this clonotype: What it binds is unknown. At one boundary the junction diverges from the germline segment, which might be a read error.

Germline DNA was also extracted, with blood RNA taken from unsorted whole blood. Donors were untreated and chronically infected with HBV. From around 0.5 ug of total RNA, TCR beta-specific cDNA was reverse-transcribed using a constant-region primer. ARM-PCR, slightly modified, supplied the TCR beta libraries through three nested multiplex PCR rounds. A C-beta reverse primer and TRBV1-TRBV30 forward primers served in each of the first two PCR rounds, at ten to eleven cycles apiece. From the multiplex PCR reads, TCRdb called clonotypes with MiXCR, one entry per CDR3 protein. The top ten clones hold roughly 9% of a sample with 300,000 to 400,000 distinct CDR3 sequences, 50% to 70% of them seen once. Germline V gives CDR1 SGHNT, CDR2 YENEEA. CDR3 length equals 13 residues.

This chain links TRBV11-3 with TRBJ2-3, with D possibly TRBD1 on 5 matching bases. This sequence originates from a man aged 35 to 55 with primary liver carcinoma and hepatitis B virus infection. The sequenced material came from peripheral blood. The CDR3 loop is CASSLSRADTQYF. The CDR3 DNA follows: TGTGCCAGCAGCTTATCCAGGGCTGATACGCAGTACTTT.